Presented here are 5 T cell receptor beta chains from one specimen sequenced in a study of blood T cell repertoires in COVID-19. This table comes from immunoSEQ multiplex PCR, and its TCRdb copy is limited to in-frame clones, with some not included. The sample consists of around 87,000 clones, 80% of them appearing once. Source material: peripheral blood. The receptor source for this set is a human donor in a cohort sampled during active COVID-19.

The chain joins TRBV3-1 (or the pseudogene TRBV3-2) to TRBJ1-5; TRBD1 aligns across 8 bases. Germline CDR1 reads LGHDT; CDR2 reads YNNKEL (reference sequence). V lost 1 base to trimming and J lost 7 bases; unmatched junction nucleotides: 6. The CDR3 runs to 15 residues. CDR3 sequence (DNA): TGTGCCAGCAGCCAAGCATTGGGACAGGCACAGCCCCAGCATTTT. Encoded protein: CASSQALGQAQPQHF.

This clone was observed many times. This chain joins TRBV5-4 and TRBJ2-1; TRBD2 matches at 10 bases. CDR1 is SGHNT and CDR2 is YYREEE in the germline V gene (reference sequence). V was clipped by 5 bases and J by 0 bases; unmatched bases: 8. This CDR3 spans 17 amino acids. CDR3 sequence reads: CASRAGTSVSSYNEQFF. The CDR3, as DNA: TGTGCCAGCAGAGCCGGGACTAGCGTGAGCTCCTACAATGAGCAGTTCTTC.

V gene TRBV28 combines with J gene TRBJ2-7; a weak D match, TRBD2 (6 bases). This CDR3 has 14 residues. The germline V and J ends were trimmed by 6 bases and 0 bases, with 12 bases remaining between them. Looked up from germline, CDR1 is MDHEN and CDR2 is SYDVKM. CDR3 nucleotides: TGTGCCAGCAGGAAGACCGGGAGCTCCTACGAGCAGTACTTC. This gives the protein CASRKTGSSYEQYF.

V is TRBV20-1 and J is TRBJ2-7; D is unclear. The V end lost 3 bases, the J end lost 3 bases, and 6 bases lay between the germline ends. Germline V CDR1 and CDR2: DFQATT, SNEGSKA (reference sequence). The CDR3 totals 11 residues. CDR3 nucleotides: TGCAGTGCTAGCCTCCTCTACGAGCAGTACTTC. Its protein is CSASLLYEQYF.

This rearrangement joins TRBV18 to TRBJ1-6; D gene uncertain. V lost 5 bases to trimming and J lost 3 bases, with 11 bases between them. From germline, CDR1 is KGHSH and CDR2 LQKENI. CDR3 length: 15 residues. CDR3: CASSTSERYNSPLHF. The DNA for the CDR3 is TGTGCCAGCTCAACTTCTGAACGCTATAATTCACCCCTCCACTTT.